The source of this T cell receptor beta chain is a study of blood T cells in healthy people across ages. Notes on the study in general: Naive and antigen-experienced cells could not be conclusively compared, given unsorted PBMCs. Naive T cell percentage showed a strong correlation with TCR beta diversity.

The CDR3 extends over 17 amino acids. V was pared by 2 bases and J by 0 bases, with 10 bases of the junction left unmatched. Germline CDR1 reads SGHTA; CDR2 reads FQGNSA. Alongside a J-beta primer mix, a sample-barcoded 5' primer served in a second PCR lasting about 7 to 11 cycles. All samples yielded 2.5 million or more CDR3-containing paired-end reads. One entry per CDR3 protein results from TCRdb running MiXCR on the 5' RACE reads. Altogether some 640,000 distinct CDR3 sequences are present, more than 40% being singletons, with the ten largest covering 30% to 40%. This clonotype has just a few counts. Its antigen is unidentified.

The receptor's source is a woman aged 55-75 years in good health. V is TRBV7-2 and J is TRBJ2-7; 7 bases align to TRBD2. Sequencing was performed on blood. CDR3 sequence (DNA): TGTGCCAGCAGCTTAAGAGGGAGCGGGATCTCCTCCTACGAGCAGTACTTC. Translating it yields CASSLRGSGISSYEQYF.